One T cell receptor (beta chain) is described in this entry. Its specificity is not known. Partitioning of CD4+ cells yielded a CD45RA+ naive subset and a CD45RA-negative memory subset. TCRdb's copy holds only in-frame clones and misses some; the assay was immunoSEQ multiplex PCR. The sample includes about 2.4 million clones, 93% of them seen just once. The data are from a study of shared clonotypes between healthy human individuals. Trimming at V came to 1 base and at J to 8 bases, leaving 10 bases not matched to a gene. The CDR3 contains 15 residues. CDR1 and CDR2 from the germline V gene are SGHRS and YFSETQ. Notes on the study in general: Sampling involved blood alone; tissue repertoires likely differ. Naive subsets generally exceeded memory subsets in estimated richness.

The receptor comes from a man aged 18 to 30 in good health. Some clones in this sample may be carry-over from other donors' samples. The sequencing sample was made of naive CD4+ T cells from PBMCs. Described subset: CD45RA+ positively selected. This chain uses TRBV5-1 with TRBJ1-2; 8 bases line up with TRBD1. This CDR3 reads CASSLSVGTGLGYTF. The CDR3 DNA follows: TGCGCCAGCAGCTTGAGTGTCGGGACAGGTTTAGGCTACACCTTC.